This T cell receptor beta chain stems from a study of cytomegalovirus exposure and HLA in healthy donors (dated 2017 in TCRdb). About the full investigation: In an earlier analysis of 587 of the donors, 250 to 350 Gb of sequence data and some 120 million unique TCR beta sequences from about 179 million T cells were reported. Roughly 300 gigabases of sequencing data and tens of millions of unique TCR sequences were included in an early release covering several hundred HLA-typed donors. Of the 398 genotyped donors, 65% to 90% fell in the genetic ancestry cluster associated with self-reported Caucasian donors. The study aimed to test whether signatures of past pathogen exposure could be identified by cataloging public T cell receptors. Using immunosequencing, the study profiled T cell repertoires from about 610 subjects and related those repertoires to cytomegalovirus serostatus. Besides the first cohort of under 700 subjects, a separate validation cohort made up of 120 different subjects was used. The study combined high-throughput TCR immunosequencing, statistical association of individual TCRs with disease status, and machine learning to predict cytomegalovirus infection status. To study patterns of TCR occurrence, a later analysis re-analyzed previously published TCR beta repertoires from 666 donors and added high-resolution HLA genotyping. The later analysis used no new phenotypic data to find candidate immune exposures, relying instead on TCR beta sequences and their occurrence across donors. In an earlier analysis of roughly 580 of the donors, high-throughput TCR beta sequencing was used to judge whether each TCR beta V gene segment behaved as functional or pseudogenic. Donor age, sex, ethnicity and CMV serostatus were compiled alongside the repertoire data. Genome-wide SNP genotypes for about 55% of the roughly 670 donors were used in a later genetic analysis, which treated that subset as a discovery cohort. All discovery cohort repertoires had been generated using a single sequencing platform. Class I and class II HLA loci were covered by the typing at four-digit resolution. The number of donors typed differed by locus, with roughly 629-640 for A, B, C, DRB1 and DQB1, roughly 520 for DQA1, under 610 for DPA1, and roughly 450 for DPB1. A few DR-DQ haplotypes were treated as single units for association and clustering because of strong linkage in the cohort. Among around 400 genotyped donors of the cohort, an average of roughly 230,000 unique TCR beta nucleotide sequences was sequenced per donor, of which about 18% were non-productive. Summary of the overall study and its limitations: The presence/absence analyses assumed that sequencing depth was roughly uniform across donors, and that assumption may not be true. Linkage disequilibrium might explain the correlated functional status among segregating V segments, but an unknown experimental factor could not be excluded. A later analysis found that TCR association rates varied across HLA loci, with DRB1 alleles showing the most associated TCRs and HLA-C alleles the fewest. Some IMGT-functional V segments, including TRBV6-2 and TRBV6-3, could not be distinguished by the 87-base-pair reads and were therefore excluded. Specific HLA alleles were associated with 16,951 TCR beta sequences at a false discovery rate of 0.05 in a later analysis. When HLA alleles, especially DR and DQ, strongly co-occurred, TCR associations were difficult to assign to individual alleles. In a later analysis, most CMV-associated TCR beta chains were found to appear HLA-restricted, with HLA associations seemingly driven largely by CMV exposure. In a later analysis, several top co-occurrence clusters were reported to appear linked to parvovirus B19, influenza, CMV and Epstein-Barr virus. The classifier was reported to diagnose cytomegalovirus status with high specificity and sensitivity in both the original and validation cohorts. In a later genetic analysis, a missense DCLRE1C variant was associated with V-gene and J-gene trimming of TCR beta chains, and the association was replicated in an independent cohort. A cluster of highly shared sequence variants was judged likely to be a technical artifact of the sequencing pipeline. Across donors, most TCR sequences were observed very rarely, whereas some public TCRs were present in many individuals. In vitro tests confirmed that a few of the cytomegalovirus-associated TCR beta chains recognize cytomegalovirus antigens. This cohort had only TCR beta chains sequenced, and the lack of alpha or paired-chain data limited which features could be detected. The only immune exposure information available for the cohort was CMV serostatus. Compared with the 666-donor mean, donors in an Asian-associated ancestry cluster had fewer N-insertions in productive TCRs, according to a later genetic analysis. Because some donors lacked HLA typing at each locus, the association tests relied only on the typed subset. A total of 164 TCR beta chains were listed by the study as associated with cytomegalovirus. A further reported finding was that TCR beta sequences accurately predicted the HLA-A and HLA-B alleles for most subjects in the first cohort. Because counts were too low, seventeen rarely observed V segments, including chromosome 9 orphons, were left out of the earlier analysis of roughly 600 of the donors. In an earlier analysis of approximately 590 of the donors, most TCR beta V segments appeared in productive rearrangements about 90% or about 30% of the time, broadly matching IMGT annotations. A later analysis found that HLA-associated TCR beta chains were more clonally expanded and had lower generation probabilities than equally common non-associated chains. It was suggested by the authors that the approach could potentially be generalized to other disease states and immunological phenotypes.

Receptors were amplified or captured by the immunoSEQ multiplex PCR assay. For the multiplex PCR, a mixture combining 60 forward primers for TCR Vbeta segments and 13 reverse primers for TCR Jbeta segments was used. A multiplex PCR assay on genomic DNA amplified the CDR3 region of rearranged TCR beta genes. The amplified TCR beta libraries were sequenced on the Illumina HiSeq System as 87-base-pair reads. Per the original workflow: In a later analysis, some 80 million unique TCR beta chains were counted across the 500 to 700 repertoires, and roughly 9.9 million of these chains were shared by at least two donors. A nearest-neighbor algorithm error-corrected the raw reads and collapsed the reads into unique sequences, merging closely related sequences to remove PCR and sequencing errors. V, D and J gene segments were assigned by aligning CDR3 sequences to IMGT reference sequences. For a sequence to be retained, a match of at least six nucleotides to both a V gene segment and a J gene segment was required. A rearrangement was called productive if the CDR3 had no stop codons and remained in frame with V and J, and every other rearrangement was called non-productive. Following IMGT convention, CDR3 was defined as the stretch from the second conserved V-encoded cysteine up to the conserved J-encoded phenylalanine. The earlier analysis of about 500 of the donors excluded sequences that lacked an unambiguous match to a single V gene segment. An earlier analysis of 587 of the donors classified V segments as functional when productive rearrangements were above 56.7% and as segregating when the standard deviation between donors was above 5%. A statistical classification framework was developed to diagnose cytomegalovirus status using the catalog of TCR beta chain sequences. A later analysis assigned V and J genes by comparing TCR nucleotide sequences with IMGT/GENE-DB human TR gene sequences. The TCRdist pipeline was used in a later analysis to assign CDR3 sequences and most-parsimonious VDJ recombination scenarios. In a later analysis, every TCR beta chain was defined by the combination of its CDR3 amino acid sequence and its V-gene family, and reads without a unique V-gene family were dropped. A later analysis removed several hundred highly shared, low-generation-probability nucleotide sequences to deal with suspected cross-contamination and a sequencing artifact. A later analysis calculated a clonal expansion index for each public chain from normalized within-repertoire ranks of inferred template counts. In a later analysis, generation probabilities were computed with a VDJ recombination model fitted to out-of-frame rearrangements, and the resulting probabilities were checked against IGoR. A later analysis scored TCR-TCR, TCR-HLA and TCR-CMV co-occurrence with hypergeometric tests, applying a repertoire-size bias correction to TCR pairs. False discovery rates were estimated in a later analysis by permuting HLA or CMV assignments 20 times. In a later analysis, co-occurring TCRs were grouped using DBSCAN, with TCRdist sequence similarity added in when clustering inside HLA-allele-positive subsets. For co-occurrence clustering, repertoires with fewer than 30,000 or more than 120,000 public chains were excluded, along with about five repertoires with anomalous nucleotide sharing. Entries here come from immuneACCESS through TCRdb and include only in-frame sequences with V and J called. Some clones fail to appear in such tables; in the studies checked, an unresolved V gene covers under half of the shortfall, and the cause of the remainder is unknown. That table is the source of V, J and clone size, and D and trimming were worked out from the DNA. This sample holds about 91,000 clones; around 60% were observed only once. 2.3% of the sample goes to the ten largest clones.

The germline V gene gives CDR1 as MNHNS and CDR2 as SASEGT. The CDR3 spans 12 residues, from the cysteine through the phenylalanine. The entry retains the CDR3 DNA only, 36 bases that are in frame from base 1. Trimming removed 9 bases from V and 3 bases from J; the gene matches leave 2 bases unexplained. As for this clone: Its antigen is currently not known. Per-base qualities were not stored, and no clone one base away is much larger.

The cohort was made up of hundreds of healthy bone marrow donors. At the time of sampling, all cohort members were nominally healthy, though unrecorded immune exposures were likely present. Of the approximately 700 cohort members, almost 300 had positive CMV serostatus and fewer than 400 had negative CMV serostatus, and CMV serostatus was not recorded for the donor. A peripheral blood sample was provided by each donor, and peripheral blood mononuclear cells were used for TCR beta sequencing. Genomic DNA was extracted from the blood cell samples with the Qiagen DNeasy Blood Extraction Kit. The sample taken for sequencing was PBMCs. This sequence uses TRBV6-1 and TRBJ2-5, with 9 middle bases fitting TRBD1. This TCR derives from a human donor in good health. The sequenced DNA: TGTGCCAGTAGGGACAGGGAAGAGACCCAGTACTTC. It encodes CASRDREETQYF.